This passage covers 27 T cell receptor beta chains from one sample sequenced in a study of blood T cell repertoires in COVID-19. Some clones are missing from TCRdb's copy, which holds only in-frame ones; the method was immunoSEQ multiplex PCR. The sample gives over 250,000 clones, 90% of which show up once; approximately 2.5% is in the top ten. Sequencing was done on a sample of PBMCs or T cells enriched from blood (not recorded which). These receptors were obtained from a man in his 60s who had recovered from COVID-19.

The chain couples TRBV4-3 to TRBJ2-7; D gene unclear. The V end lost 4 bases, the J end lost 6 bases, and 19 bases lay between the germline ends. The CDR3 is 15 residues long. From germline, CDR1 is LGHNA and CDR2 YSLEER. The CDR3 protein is CASSRSPGFIGEQYF. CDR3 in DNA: TGCGCCAGCAGCCGTAGCCCGGGTTTCATTGGCGAGCAGTACTTC.

This chain's CDR3 is CASSLTGSIFRPLHF. CDR3 nucleotide sequence: TGTGCCAGCAGTCTTACAGGGTCGATATTCAGACCCCTCCACTTT. The rearrangement joins TRBV27 to TRBJ1-6, with TRBD1 as a possible D gene (6 bases). The ends were cut back, 5 bases at V and 12 bases at J, with 20 bases in the middle. Per the germline V gene, CDR1 is MNHEY and CDR2 is SMNVEV (reference sequence). This CDR3 region has 15 residues.

CDR3 sequence: CASSLDRTSGTDYNEQFF. The CDR3 DNA is TGCGCCAGCAGCTTGGATAGGACTAGCGGGACTGACTACAATGAGCAGTTCTTC. The chain employs TRBV5-1 and TRBJ2-1; 12 bases are a match to TRBD2. V shed 0 bases, J shed 3 bases, and the junction held 7 bases outside the gene matches. The CDR3 consists of 18 residues. CDR1 and CDR2 from the germline V gene are SGHRS and YFSETQ.

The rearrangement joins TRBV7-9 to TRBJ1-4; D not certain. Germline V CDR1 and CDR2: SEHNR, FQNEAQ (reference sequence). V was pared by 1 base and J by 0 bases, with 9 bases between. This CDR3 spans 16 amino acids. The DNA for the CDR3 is TGTGCCAGCAGCTTAGGTGCGCCGGCAACTAATGAAAAACTGTTTTTT. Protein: CASSLGAPATNEKLFF.

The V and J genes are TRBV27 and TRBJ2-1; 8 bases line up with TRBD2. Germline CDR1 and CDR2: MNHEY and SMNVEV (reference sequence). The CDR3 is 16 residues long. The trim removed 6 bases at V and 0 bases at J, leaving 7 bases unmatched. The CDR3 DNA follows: TGTGCCAGCAGCCTCTCAGCGGGAGACTCCTACAATGAGCAGTTCTTC. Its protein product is CASSLSAGDSYNEQFF.

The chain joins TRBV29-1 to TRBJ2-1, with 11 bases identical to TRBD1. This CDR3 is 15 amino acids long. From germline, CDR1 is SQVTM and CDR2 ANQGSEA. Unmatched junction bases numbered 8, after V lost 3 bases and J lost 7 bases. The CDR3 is CSVDRDRGAGNEQFF. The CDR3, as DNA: TGCAGCGTTGACCGGGACAGGGGGGCTGGGAATGAGCAGTTCTTC.

CDR3 coding DNA: TGTGCCAGCAGTACTAATCAGGGCCAACATGGCACTGAAGCTTTCTTT. Protein product: CASSTNQGQHGTEAFF. The chain links TRBV27 to TRBJ1-1, with a possible D match to TRBD1 (5 bases). Germline lookup yields CDR1 MNHEY and CDR2 SMNVEV (reference sequence). V was trimmed by 5 bases and J by 4 bases, leaving 20 bases between them. The CDR3 spans 16 residues.

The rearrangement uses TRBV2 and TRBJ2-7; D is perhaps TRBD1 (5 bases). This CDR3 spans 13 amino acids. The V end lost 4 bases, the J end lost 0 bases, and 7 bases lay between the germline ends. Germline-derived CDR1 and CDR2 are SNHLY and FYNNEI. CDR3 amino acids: CASSVDSSYEQYF. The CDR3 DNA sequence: TGTGCCAGCAGTGTCGACAGCTCCTACGAGCAGTACTTC.

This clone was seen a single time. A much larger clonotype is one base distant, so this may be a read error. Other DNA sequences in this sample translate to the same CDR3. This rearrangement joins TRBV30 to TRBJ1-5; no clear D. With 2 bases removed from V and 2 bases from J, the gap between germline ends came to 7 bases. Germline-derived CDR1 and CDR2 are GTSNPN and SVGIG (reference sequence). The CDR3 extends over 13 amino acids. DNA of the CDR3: TGTGCCTGGAGTTCGGGAGGCAATCAGCCCCAGCATTTT. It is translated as CAWSSGGNQPQHF.

The CDR3 nucleotides are TGTGCCAGCAGCGCTAGCGGGGGGTGGACAGATACGCAGTATTTT. This codes for CASSASGGWTDTQYF. V and J are TRBV9 and TRBJ2-3, with 11 bases lining up with TRBD2. V shed 3 bases and J 3 bases; nucleotides not matched to a gene: 3. The CDR3 is made up of 15 amino acids. Germline CDR1 and CDR2: SGDLS and YYNGEE.

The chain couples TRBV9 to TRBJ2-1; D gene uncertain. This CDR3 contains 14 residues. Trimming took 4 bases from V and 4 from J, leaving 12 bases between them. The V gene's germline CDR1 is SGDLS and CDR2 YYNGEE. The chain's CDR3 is CASSPYTKYNEQFF. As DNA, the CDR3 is TGTGCCAGCAGCCCCTACACTAAGTACAATGAGCAGTTCTTC.

The DNA of the CDR3 is TGCGCCAGCAGCCAAGAGGGGGACTTCTCCTACAATGAGCAGTTCTTC. Translated, it gives CASSQEGDFSYNEQFF. This rearrangement joins TRBV4-1 to TRBJ2-1, with a possible D match to TRBD2 (6 bases). V was pared by 0 bases and J by 0 bases, with 9 bases between. The V gene's germline CDR1 is MGHRA and CDR2 YSYEKL. The CDR3 loop spans 16 amino acids.

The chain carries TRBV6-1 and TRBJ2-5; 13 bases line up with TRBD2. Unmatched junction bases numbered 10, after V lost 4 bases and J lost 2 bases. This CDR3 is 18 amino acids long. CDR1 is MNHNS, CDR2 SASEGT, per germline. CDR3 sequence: CASSGTSGGAGKQETQYF. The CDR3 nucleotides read TGTGCCAGCAGTGGGACTAGCGGGGGTGCAGGGAAACAAGAGACCCAGTACTTC.

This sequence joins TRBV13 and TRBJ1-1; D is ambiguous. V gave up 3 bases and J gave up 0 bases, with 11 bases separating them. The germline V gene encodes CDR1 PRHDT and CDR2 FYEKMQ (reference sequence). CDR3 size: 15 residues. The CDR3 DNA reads TGTGCCAGCAGCTTTTTTACGGGGTTGAACACTGAAGCTTTCTTT. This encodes CASSFFTGLNTEAFF.

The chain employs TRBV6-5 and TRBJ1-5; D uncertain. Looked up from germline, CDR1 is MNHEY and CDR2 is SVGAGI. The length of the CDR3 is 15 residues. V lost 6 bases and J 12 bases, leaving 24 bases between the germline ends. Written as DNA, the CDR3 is TGTGCCAGCAGCAGAGTTTCGGGTCCAAGGGAGTTCCAGCATTTT. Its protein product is CASSRVSGPREFQHF.

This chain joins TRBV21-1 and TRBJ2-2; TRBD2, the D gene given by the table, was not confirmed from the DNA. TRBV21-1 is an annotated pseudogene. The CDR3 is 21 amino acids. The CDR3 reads CASSQTPPGASGSRGTGELFF. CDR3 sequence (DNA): TGTGCCAGCAGCCAAACCCCCCCCGGGGCTAGCGGGAGTCGCGGCACCGGGGAGCTGTTTTTT.

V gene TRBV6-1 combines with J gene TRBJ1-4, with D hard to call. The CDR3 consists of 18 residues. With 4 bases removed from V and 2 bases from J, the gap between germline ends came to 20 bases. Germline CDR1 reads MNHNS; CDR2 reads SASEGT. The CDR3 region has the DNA TGTGCCAGCAGTGGCGTTTTACAGCGGTTATCGACTAATGAAAAACTGTTTTTT. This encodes CASSGVLQRLSTNEKLFF.

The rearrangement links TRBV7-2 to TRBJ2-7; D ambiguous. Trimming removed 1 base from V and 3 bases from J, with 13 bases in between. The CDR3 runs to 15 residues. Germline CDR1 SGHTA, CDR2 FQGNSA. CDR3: CASSLGLQANYEQYF. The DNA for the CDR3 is TGTGCCAGCAGCTTAGGCCTCCAAGCCAACTACGAGCAGTACTTC.

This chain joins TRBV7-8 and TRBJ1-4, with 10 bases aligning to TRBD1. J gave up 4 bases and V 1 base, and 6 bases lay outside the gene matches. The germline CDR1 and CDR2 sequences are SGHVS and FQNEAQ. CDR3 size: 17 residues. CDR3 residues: CASSLGTGGILNEKLFF. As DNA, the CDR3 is TGTGCCAGCAGCTTAGGGACAGGGGGGATTCTTAATGAAAAACTGTTTTTT. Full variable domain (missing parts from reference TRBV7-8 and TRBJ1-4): GAGVSQSPRYKVAKRGQDVALRCDPISGHVSLFWYQQALGQGPEFLTYFQNEAQLDKSGLPSDRFFAERPEGSVSTLKIQRTQQEDSAVYLCASSLGTGGILNEKLFFGSGTQLSVL.

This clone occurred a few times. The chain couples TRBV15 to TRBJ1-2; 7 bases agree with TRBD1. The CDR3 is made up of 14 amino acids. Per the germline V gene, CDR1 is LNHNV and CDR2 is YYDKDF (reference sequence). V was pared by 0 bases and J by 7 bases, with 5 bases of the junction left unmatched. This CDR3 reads CATSRDWSGGGYTF. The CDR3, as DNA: TGTGCCACCAGCAGAGATTGGTCAGGGGGTGGCTACACCTTC.

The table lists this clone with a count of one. The DNA for the CDR3 is TGTGCCAGCAGCCAAGGACAGGGTTCGAACACTGAAGCTTTCTTT. It is translated as CASSQGQGSNTEAFF. This chain uses TRBV7-2 with TRBJ1-1; 8 bases agree with TRBD1. Germline values: CDR1 SGHTA, CDR2 FQGNSA. This CDR3 is built from 15 residues. Trimming took 5 bases from V and 1 from J; bases not matched to a gene: 6. Supplemented by reference TRBV7-2 and TRBJ1-1, the full variable domain reads GAGVSQSPSNKVTEKGKDVELRCDPISGHTALYWYRQSLGQGLEFLIYFQGNSAPDKSGLPSDRFSAERTGGSVSTLTIQRTQQEDSAVYLCASSQGQGSNTEAFFGQGTRLTVV.

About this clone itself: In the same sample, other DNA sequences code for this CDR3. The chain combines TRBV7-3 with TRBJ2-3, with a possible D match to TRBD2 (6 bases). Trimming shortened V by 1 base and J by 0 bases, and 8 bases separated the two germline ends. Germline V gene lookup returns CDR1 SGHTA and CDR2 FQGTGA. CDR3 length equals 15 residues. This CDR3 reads CASSLSSGSTDTQYF. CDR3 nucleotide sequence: TGTGCCAGCAGCTTAAGTAGCGGTAGCACAGATACGCAGTATTTT.

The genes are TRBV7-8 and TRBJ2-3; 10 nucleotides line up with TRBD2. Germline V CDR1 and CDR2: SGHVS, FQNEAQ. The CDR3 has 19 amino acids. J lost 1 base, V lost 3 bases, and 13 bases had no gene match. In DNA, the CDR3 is TGTGCCAGCAGCTTTTCTAGCGGGAGCCTATCTCGGCGCACAGATACGCAGTATTTT. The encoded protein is CASSFSSGSLSRRTDTQYF.

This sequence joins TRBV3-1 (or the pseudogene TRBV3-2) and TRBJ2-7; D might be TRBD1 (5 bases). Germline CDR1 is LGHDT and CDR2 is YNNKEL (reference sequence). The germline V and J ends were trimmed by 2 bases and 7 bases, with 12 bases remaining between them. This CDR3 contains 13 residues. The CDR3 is CASSQPGFGEQYF. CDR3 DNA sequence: TGTGCCAGCAGCCAACCAGGGTTTGGGGAGCAGTACTTC.

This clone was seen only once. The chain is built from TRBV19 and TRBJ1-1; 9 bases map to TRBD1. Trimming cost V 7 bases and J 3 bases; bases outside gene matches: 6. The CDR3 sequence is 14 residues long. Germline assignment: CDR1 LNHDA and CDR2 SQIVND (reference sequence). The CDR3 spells CASTGTGPYTEAFF. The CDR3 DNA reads TGTGCCAGTACCGGGACAGGGCCCTACACTGAAGCTTTCTTT.

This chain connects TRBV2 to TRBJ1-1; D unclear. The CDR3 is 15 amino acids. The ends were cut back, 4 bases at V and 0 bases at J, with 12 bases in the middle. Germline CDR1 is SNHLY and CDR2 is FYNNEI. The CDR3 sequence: CASSAGRRMNTEAFF. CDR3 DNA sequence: TGTGCCAGCAGTGCGGGCAGGAGGATGAACACTGAAGCTTTCTTT.

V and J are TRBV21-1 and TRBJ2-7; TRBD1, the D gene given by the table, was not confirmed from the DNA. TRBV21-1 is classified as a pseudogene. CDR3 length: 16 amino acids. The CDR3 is CASSKSNRQGADEQYF. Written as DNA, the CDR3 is TGTGCCAGCAGCAAATCTAACCGACAGGGGGCGGACGAGCAGTACTTC.